This entry lists 20 T cell receptor beta chains sequenced from one sample in a study of blood T cell repertoires in COVID-19. Data came from immunoSEQ multiplex PCR; TCRdb stores just in-frame clones and leaves some out. The sample holds about 250,000 clones; 88% are singletons and the top ten take approximately 3.4%. Sequenced: PBMCs or T cells enriched from blood (not recorded which). Every receptor here comes from a woman aged 35 to 49 who had been exposed to COVID-19.

CDR3 coding DNA: TGTGCTAGTGGTTTGGTGGGGAGGGCCAGCAATCAGCCCCAGCATTTT. Translating it yields CASGLVGRASNQPQHF. The gene calls are TRBV12-5 and TRBJ1-5; no firm D call. Trimming cost V 0 bases and J 1 base, with 10 bases left between them. This CDR3 is 16 amino acids long. Germline CDR1 LGHNT, CDR2 FRNRAP. Looking up the rest from reference TRBV12-5 and TRBJ1-5 gives the full variable domain: DARVTQTPRHKVTEMGQEVTMRCQPILGHNTVFWYRQTMMQGLELLAYFRNRAPLDDSGMPKDRFSAEMPDATLATLKIQPSEPRDSAVYFCASGLVGRASNQPQHFGDGTRLSIL.

This clone was observed once. At one of its ends the junction is not consistent with the germline gene, which may arise from a read error. The chain has TRBV10-3 and TRBJ2-1; weak D call: TRBD2 (5 bases). The CDR3 is made up of 15 amino acids. Germline V gene data show CDR1 as ENHRY and CDR2 as SYGVKD. CDR3 in amino acids: CAISESRDRPNKQFF. The CDR3, as DNA: TGTGCCATCAGTGAGTCCCGGGATAGGCCCAATAAGCAGTTCTTC.

The chain has TRBV7-3 and TRBJ2-1, with 13 bases lining up with TRBD2. The CDR3 spans 19 residues. V was clipped by 5 bases and J by 0 bases; unmatched bases: 10. The germline CDR1 and CDR2 sequences are SGHTA and FQGTGA. CDR3 loop: CASSPRLAGGPSSYNEQFF. The CDR3 nucleotides are TGTGCCAGCAGCCCTAGACTAGCGGGAGGCCCAAGCTCCTACAATGAGCAGTTCTTC.

This chain uses TRBV2 with TRBJ1-5; D possibly corresponds to TRBD1 (5 bases). The germline V gene encodes CDR1 SNHLY and CDR2 FYNNEI. V was trimmed by 3 bases and J by 4 bases, leaving 10 bases between them. CDR3 length: 14 amino acids. The CDR3 sequence is CASSDGQGNQPQHF. Here the CDR3 DNA reads TGTGCCAGCAGTGATGGTCAGGGAAATCAGCCCCAGCATTTT.

The V call is TRBV28, the J call TRBJ2-1, with 7 bases matching TRBD2. Looked up from germline, CDR1 is MDHEN and CDR2 is SYDVKM. After removal of 5 bases from V and 9 bases from J, the junction contained 13 bases not matched to a gene. This CDR3 is built from 15 residues. In nucleotides, the CDR3 is TGTGCCAGCAGTCCCCCTCCTAGCGGAACTGGTGAGCAGTTCTTC. This codes for CASSPPPSGTGEQFF.

The V gene is TRBV2, the J gene TRBJ2-5, with 7 positions matching TRBD1. Unmatched junction bases numbered 12, after V lost 3 bases and J lost 2 bases. From germline, CDR1 is SNHLY and CDR2 FYNNEI. The CDR3 covers 17 residues. The CDR3 region has the DNA TGTGCCAGCAGTGATAGGGGGCAGGAACTCTATCAAGAGACCCAGTACTTC. Its protein product is CASSDRGQELYQETQYF. Full variable domain (missing parts from reference TRBV2 and TRBJ2-5): EPEVTQTPSHQVTQMGQEVILRCVPISNHLYFYWYRQILGQKVEFLVSFYNNEISEKSEIFDDQFSVERPDGSNFTLKIRSTKLEDSAMYFCASSDRGQELYQETQYFGPGTRLLVL.

This chain connects TRBV2 to TRBJ2-5; weak D call: TRBD2 (6 bases). The CDR3 totals 13 residues. The V end lost 10 bases, the J end lost 2 bases, and 14 bases lay between the germline ends. CDR1 and CDR2 (germline): SNHLY, FYNNEI. The CDR3 region has the DNA TGTGCCACCACCCCGGACTATCAAGAGACCCAGTACTTC. This sequence encodes CATTPDYQETQYF. The full variable domain, its missing parts supplied by reference TRBV2 and TRBJ2-5, is EPEVTQTPSHQVTQMGQEVILRCVPISNHLYFYWYRQILGQKVEFLVSFYNNEISEKSEIFDDQFSVERPDGSNFTLKIRSTKLEDSAMYFCATTPDYQETQYFGPGTRLLVL.

The CDR3 loop is CASSQDRGQGNQPQHF. The CDR3 DNA sequence: TGCGCCAGCAGCCAAGATAGAGGACAGGGCAATCAGCCCCAGCATTTT. The chain links TRBV4-3 to TRBJ1-5, with 7 bases lining up with TRBD1. With 0 bases clipped from V and 2 bases from J, the junction kept 4 bases outside the gene matches. Germline loops: CDR1 LGHNA, CDR2 YSLEER. The length of the CDR3 is 16 residues.

This chain connects TRBV5-1 to TRBJ2-7; perhaps TRBD1 as D (6 bases). V lost 4 bases and J 0 bases, leaving 26 bases between the germline ends. CDR1 is SGHRS and CDR2 is YFSETQ in the germline V gene. This CDR3 comprises 19 residues. The DNA of the CDR3 is TGCGCCAGCAGCCGTCTGGCAGGGGTAAATATACGGAGCTCCTACGAGCAGTACTTC. Amino acid sequence: CASSRLAGVNIRSSYEQYF.

The chain uses TRBV28 and TRBJ2-7; 8 nucleotides align to TRBD1. The junction had 3 bases not matched to a gene; V was cut back by 5 bases and J by 0 bases. From germline, CDR1 is MDHEN and CDR2 SYDVKM. The CDR3 has 14 residues. CDR3 coding DNA: TGTGCCAGCAGTCGACAGGGGAGCTCCTACGAGCAGTACGTC. Translated, it gives CASSRQGSSYEQYV.

CDR3 bases: TGTGCCACCAGTGACCCCGGGACTAGCGGAGAGACCCAGTACTTC. Amino acids: CATSDPGTSGETQYF. The gene calls are TRBV24-1 and TRBJ2-5; 11 bases match TRBD2. This CDR3 region has 15 residues. V lost 4 bases, J lost 4 bases, and 4 bases stayed unmatched. Germline V CDR1 and CDR2: KGHDR, SFDVKD.

The chain employs TRBV30 and TRBJ1-5, with TRBD1 matching 7 bases. CDR3 size: 16 residues. Germline trimming cut 0 bases from V and 1 base from J; bases unmatched to any gene: 6. From germline, CDR1 is GTSNPN and CDR2 SVGIG (reference sequence). The CDR3 sequence: CAWSVLGRGSNQPQHF. The CDR3 coding sequence is TGTGCCTGGAGTGTACTGGGCAGGGGGAGCAATCAGCCCCAGCATTTT.

The J gene is TRBJ2-7, the V gene TRBV7-7, with 7 bases fitting TRBD1. CDR1 is SSHAT and CDR2 is FNYEAQ in the germline V gene (reference sequence). CDR3 length equals 15 residues. The CDR3 DNA sequence: TGTGCTAGCAGCTTAGTGGGGACAGACTCCTACGAGCAGTACGTC. Encoded protein: CASSLVGTDSYEQYV.

This rearrangement joins TRBV7-3 to TRBJ1-1; TRBD1 is a possible D gene (5 bases). CDR1 SGHTA and CDR2 FQGTGA come from the germline V gene. This CDR3 is 13 amino acids long. V lost 4 bases, J lost 3 bases, and 9 bases lay in between. CDR3 coding DNA: TGTGCCAGCAGCTGGGGGGGAGACACTGAAGCTTTCTTT. Translated, it gives CASSWGGDTEAFF. The full variable domain, its missing parts supplied by reference TRBV7-3 and TRBJ1-1, is GAGVSQTPSNKVTEKGKYVELRCDPISGHTALYWYRQSLGQGPEFLIYFQGTGAADDSGLPNDRFFAVRPEGSVSTLKIQRTERGDSAVYLCASSWGGDTEAFFGQGTRLTVV.

This chain uses TRBV14 with TRBJ1-4, with TRBD1 identical over 7 bases. J was trimmed by 7 bases and V by 1 base; bases with no gene match: 6. This CDR3 has 15 amino acids. Germline CDR1 is SGHDN and CDR2 is FVKESK. This CDR3 reads CASSQVRGLAEKLFF. CDR3 DNA sequence: TGTGCCAGCAGCCAAGTTAGGGGGCTTGCTGAAAAACTGTTTTTT.

The chain couples TRBV28 to TRBJ1-1; 7 bases agree with TRBD1. Germline V gene sequence: CDR1 MDHEN, CDR2 SYDVKM. Trimming removed 5 bases from V and 1 base from J; junction bases left unmatched: 7. The CDR3 runs 15 residues. In DNA, the CDR3 is TGTGCCAGCAGTCCCCCGGCAGGGGGGAACACTGAAGCTTTCTTT. Translated: CASSPPAGGNTEAFF.

Here the CDR3 DNA reads TGTGCCAGCAGCCCTCAAGGGGTCAGCACAGATACGCAGTATTTT. Translated: CASSPQGVSTDTQYF. The chain couples TRBV7-3 to TRBJ2-3; D possibly corresponds to TRBD1 (5 bases). The V end was cut by 5 bases, the J end by 0 bases, with 12 bases between. Germline V gene sequence: CDR1 SGHTA, CDR2 FQGTGA. The CDR3 has 15 amino acids.

The V and J genes are TRBV12-2 and TRBJ1-1. TRBV12-2 corresponds to a pseudogene. The CDR3 extends over 12 amino acids. CDR3 loop: CASRLGLDEAFF. CDR3 coding DNA: TGTGCAAGTCGCTTAGGACTGGATGAAGCTTTCTTT.

DNA of the CDR3: TGTGCCACGAGCGGGAGGGCCGTAGGCGAGCAGTACGTC. Translated, it gives CATSGRAVGEQYV. The chain recombines TRBV10-3 with TRBJ2-7, with 10 positions matching TRBD2. Per the germline V gene, CDR1 is ENHRY and CDR2 is SYGVKD. This CDR3 is 13 amino acids long. Trimming cost V 10 bases and J 6 bases; bases outside gene matches: 9.

CDR3 sequence: CASSGLAGGLYNEQFF. CDR3 sequence (DNA): TGTGCCAGCAGCGGACTAGCGGGAGGGCTGTACAATGAGCAGTTCTTC. The chain has TRBV21-1 and TRBJ2-1; the table gives TRBD2 as D, unverified against the DNA. TRBV21-1 constitutes a pseudogene. The CDR3 spans 16 residues.